This T cell receptor beta chain comes out of a study of blood T cell repertoires in COVID-19. As for the study in general: Some COVID-19 samples were acute and others convalescent; all came from the United States, Italy and Spain. T cells, B-cell-depleted T cells, or PBMCs provided the cDNA or gDNA that served as material.

Per the original methods: Nucleated cell counts were estimated from reference gene primer amplification. Data came from immunoSEQ multiplex PCR; TCRdb stores just in-frame clones and leaves some out. The DNA gave D and trimming, while V, J and clone size come from that table. The profile shows 180,000 or so clones, about 88% of them singletons. There are 15 residues in the CDR3. The germline V gene has CDR1 SGHNT and CDR2 YENEEA. The V and J ends lost 1 base and 1 base respectively, with 10 bases between them. The sample was peripheral blood. The sequence was collected from a man between 18 and 29 years old with active or convalescent COVID-19. The chain combines TRBV11-3 with TRBJ1-1; a weak D match, TRBD1 (5 bases). CDR3 nucleotides: TGTGCCAGCAGCTTAGGCTTGGGGGGGAACACTGAAGCTTTCTTT. It translates to CASSLGLGGNTEAFF.